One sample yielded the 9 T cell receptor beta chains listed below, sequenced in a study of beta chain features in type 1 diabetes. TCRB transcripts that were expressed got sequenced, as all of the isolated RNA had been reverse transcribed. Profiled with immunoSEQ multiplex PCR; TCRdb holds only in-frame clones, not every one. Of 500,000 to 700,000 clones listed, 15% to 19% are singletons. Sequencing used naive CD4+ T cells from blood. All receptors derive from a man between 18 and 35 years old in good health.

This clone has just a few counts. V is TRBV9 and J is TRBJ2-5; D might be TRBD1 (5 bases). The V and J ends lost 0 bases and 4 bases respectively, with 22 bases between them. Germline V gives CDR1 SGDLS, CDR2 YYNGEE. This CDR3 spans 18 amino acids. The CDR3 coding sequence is TGTGCCAGCAGCGTAGCGATAAGTCAGACAGATTTGGGAGAGACCCAGTACTTC. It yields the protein CASSVAISQTDLGETQYF. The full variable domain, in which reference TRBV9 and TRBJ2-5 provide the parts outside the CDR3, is DSGVTQTPKHLITATGQRVTLRCSPRSGDLSVYWYQQSLDQGLQFLIQYYNGEERAKGNILERFSAQQFPDLHSELNLSSLELGDSALYFCASSVAISQTDLGETQYFGPGTRLLVL.

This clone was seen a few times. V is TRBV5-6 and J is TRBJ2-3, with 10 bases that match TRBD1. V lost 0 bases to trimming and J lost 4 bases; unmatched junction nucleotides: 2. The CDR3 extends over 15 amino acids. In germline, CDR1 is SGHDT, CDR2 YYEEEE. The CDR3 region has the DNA TGTGCCAGCAGCTTGGTAGGGACAGGGGCAGATACGCAGTATTTT. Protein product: CASSLVGTGADTQYF. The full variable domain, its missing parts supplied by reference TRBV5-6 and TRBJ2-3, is DAGVTQSPTHLIKTRGQQVTLRCSPKSGHDTVSWYQQALGQGPQFIFQYYEEEERQRGNFPDRFSGHQFPNYSSELNVNALLLGDSALYLCASSLVGTGADTQYFGPGTRLTVL.

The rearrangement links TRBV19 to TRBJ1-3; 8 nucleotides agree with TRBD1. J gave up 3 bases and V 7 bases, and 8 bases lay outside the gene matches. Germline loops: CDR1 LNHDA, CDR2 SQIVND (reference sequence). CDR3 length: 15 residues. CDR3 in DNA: TGTGCCAGTACCCCTACAGGGGGTCTTGGAAACACCATATATTTT. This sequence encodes CASTPTGGLGNTIYF.

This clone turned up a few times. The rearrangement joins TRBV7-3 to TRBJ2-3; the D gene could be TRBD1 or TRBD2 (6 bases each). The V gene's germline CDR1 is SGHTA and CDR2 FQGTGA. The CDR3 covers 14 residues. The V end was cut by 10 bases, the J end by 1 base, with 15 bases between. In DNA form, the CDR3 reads TGTGCCACCTCCGACAGGAGGGGCACAGATACGCAGTATTTT. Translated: CATSDRRGTDTQYF.

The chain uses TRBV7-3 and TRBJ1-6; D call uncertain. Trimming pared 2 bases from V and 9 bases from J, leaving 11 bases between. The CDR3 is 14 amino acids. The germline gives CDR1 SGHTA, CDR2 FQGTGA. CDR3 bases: TGTGCCAGCAGCTTAGAATATGGAGTTTCACCCCTCCACTTT. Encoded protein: CASSLEYGVSPLHF. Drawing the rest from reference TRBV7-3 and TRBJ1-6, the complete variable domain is GAGVSQTPSNKVTEKGKYVELRCDPISGHTALYWYRQSLGQGPEFLIYFQGTGAADDSGLPNDRFFAVRPEGSVSTLKIQRTERGDSAVYLCASSLEYGVSPLHFGNGTRLTVT.

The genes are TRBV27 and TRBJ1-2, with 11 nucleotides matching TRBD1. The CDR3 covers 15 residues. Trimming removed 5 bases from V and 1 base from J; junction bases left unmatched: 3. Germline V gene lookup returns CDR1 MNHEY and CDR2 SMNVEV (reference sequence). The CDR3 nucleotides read TGTGCCAGCAGTAGGGACAGGGGGAATAACTATGGCTACACCTTC. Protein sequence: CASSRDRGNNYGYTF.

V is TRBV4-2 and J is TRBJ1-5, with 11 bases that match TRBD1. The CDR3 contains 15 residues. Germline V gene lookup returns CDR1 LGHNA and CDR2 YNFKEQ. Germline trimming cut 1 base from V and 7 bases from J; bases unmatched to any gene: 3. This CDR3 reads CASSQGTGGGQPQHF. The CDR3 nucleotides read TGTGCCAGCAGCCAAGGGACAGGGGGCGGCCAGCCCCAGCATTTT.

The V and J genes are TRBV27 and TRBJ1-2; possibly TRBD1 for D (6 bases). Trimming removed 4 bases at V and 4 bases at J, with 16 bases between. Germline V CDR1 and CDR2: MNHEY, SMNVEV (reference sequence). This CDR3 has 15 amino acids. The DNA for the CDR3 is TGTGCCAGCAGTTCTCGACCCGGACAGATCTATGGCTACACCTTC. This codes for CASSSRPGQIYGYTF.

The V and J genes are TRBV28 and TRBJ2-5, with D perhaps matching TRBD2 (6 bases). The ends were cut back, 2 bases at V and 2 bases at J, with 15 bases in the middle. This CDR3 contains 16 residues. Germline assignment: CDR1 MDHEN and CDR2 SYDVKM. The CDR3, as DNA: TGTGCCAGCAGTTTAAGTACGGGAGTTGGGCAAGAGACCCAGTACTTC. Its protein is CASSLSTGVGQETQYF.